The 9 T cell receptor beta chains below come from one sample, sequenced in a study of vaccination effects on CD4 cells after COVID-19. Profiled with immunoSEQ multiplex PCR; TCRdb holds only in-frame clones, not every one. Here the sample spans over 50,000 clones, roughly four fifths being singletons. ViraFEST used viral peptide pools to expand antigen-specific CD4+ T cells before sequencing. Upon completion of 10 to 11 days in culture, CD4+ T cells were isolated. Their antigens are not known. This sample comprised CD4+ T cells from PBMCs cultured with HCoV-229E spike peptides, obtained before COVID-19 vaccination. These receptors originate from a human donor who received a COVID-19 vaccine.

This clone was seen once. The V gene is TRBV6-1, the J gene TRBJ2-7; D unclear. In germline, CDR1 is MNHNS, CDR2 SASEGT. The CDR3 totals 15 residues. V was shortened by 0 bases and J by 3 bases, with 12 bases between the two germline ends. CDR3 sequence (DNA): TGTGCCAGCAGTGAAGCGGTTTTCGCTTTCTACGAGCAGTACGTC. Residues: CASSEAVFAFYEQYV.

The rearrangement links TRBV5-6 to TRBJ2-5; 9 bases match TRBD1. Germline CDR1 reads SGHDT; CDR2 reads YYEEEE. The CDR3 sequence is 16 residues long. After removal of 4 bases from V and 0 bases from J, the junction contained 7 bases not matched to a gene. Here the CDR3 reads CASSDAGTGNQETQYF. In nucleotides, the CDR3 is TGTGCCAGCAGCGATGCCGGGACAGGGAACCAAGAGACCCAGTACTTC.

The chain joins TRBV6-5 to TRBJ1-5; 11 bases fit TRBD1. The CDR3 is made up of 14 amino acids. Unmatched junction bases numbered 3, after V lost 5 bases and J lost 6 bases. CDR1 and CDR2 from the germline V gene are MNHEY and SVGAGI. The CDR3 protein is CASSRTGGLQPQHF. CDR3 coding DNA: TGTGCCAGCAGTCGGACAGGGGGCCTTCAGCCCCAGCATTTT.

The chain links TRBV5-1 to TRBJ2-5, with a tentative D call TRBD1 (5 bases). The germline V gene encodes CDR1 SGHRS and CDR2 YFSETQ. V was clipped by 0 bases and J by 5 bases, with 11 bases between them. This CDR3 region has 14 residues. CDR3 region: CASSLVPGPETQYF. Written as DNA, the CDR3 is TGCGCCAGCAGCTTGGTACCAGGGCCGGAGACCCAGTACTTC.

V gene TRBV7-8 combines with J gene TRBJ1-5; a weak D match, TRBD1 (5 bases). CDR1 SGHVS and CDR2 FQNEAQ come from the germline V gene. The CDR3 covers 15 residues. Trimming left V 4 bases short and J 7 bases short, with 17 bases between. CDR3 sequence: CASSSGPARRQPQHF. The CDR3 bases are TGTGCCAGCAGCTCGGGACCGGCTAGAAGGCAGCCCCAGCATTTT.

The chain combines TRBV6-5 with TRBJ1-4; 9 bases are a match to TRBD1. The CDR3 consists of 15 residues. Per germline, CDR1 MNHEY and CDR2 SVGAGI. V was clipped by 4 bases and J by 6 bases; unmatched bases: 6. The CDR3 loop reads CASSSLQGAHEKLFF. The DNA of the CDR3 is TGTGCCAGCAGTTCACTACAGGGGGCGCATGAAAAACTGTTTTTT.

This rearrangement joins TRBV19 to TRBJ1-6; 7 bases match TRBD1. Unmatched junction bases numbered 9, after V lost 6 bases and J lost 7 bases. The CDR3 contains 15 residues. The V gene's germline CDR1 is LNHDA and CDR2 SQIVND (reference sequence). This chain's CDR3 is CASRIPGQRNSPLHF. CDR3 nucleotides: TGTGCCAGTAGGATTCCGGGACAGCGAAATTCACCCCTCCACTTT. Together with reference TRBV19 and TRBJ1-6, the CDR3 gives the full variable domain: DGGITQSPKYLFRKEGQNVTLSCEQNLNHDAMYWYRQDPGQGLRLIYYSQIVNDFQKGDIAEGYSVSREKKESFPLTVTSAQKNPTAFYLCASRIPGQRNSPLHFGNGTRLTVT.

The rearrangement joins TRBV21-1 to TRBJ2-7; TRBD2, the table's D call, lacks a check against the DNA. TRBV21-1 is recorded as a pseudogene. There are 16 residues in the CDR3. The CDR3 reads CASSKGPLSRGYEQYV. The CDR3 DNA reads TGTGCCAGCAGCAAGGGTCCCTTGTCCCGGGGCTACGAGCAGTACGTC.

This chain uses TRBV9 with TRBJ1-3; D is possibly TRBD1 (6 bases). V was pared by 8 bases and J by 3 bases, with 18 bases between. CDR1 SGDLS and CDR2 YYNGEE come from the germline V gene. The CDR3 spans 15 residues. The CDR3: CASNPSGASGNTIYF. The CDR3 DNA sequence: TGTGCCAGTAACCCCTCGGGGGCAAGTGGAAACACCATATATTTT.